These 4 T cell receptor beta chains were all obtained from the same sample, sequenced in a study of T cell repertoires in cytomegalovirus infection. MiXCR, run by TCRdb on the reads, gives a single entry per CDR3 protein. The table records around 740,000 distinct CDR3 sequences, roughly 35% of them present only once. Sequencing was done on a sample of PBMCs. These receptors all come from a human donor in good health (CMV status not recorded). Some clones in this sample may be carry-over from other donors' samples.

This clonotype appeared a few times. The chain links TRBV29-1 to TRBJ2-1; a weak D match, TRBD2 (5 bases). The CDR3 is 15 amino acids. The V end lost 3 bases, the J end lost 1 base, and 13 bases lay between the germline ends. In germline, CDR1 is SQVTM, CDR2 ANQGSEA. CDR3 residues: CSVEYAGTSYNEQFF. The DNA for the CDR3 is TGCAGCGTTGAGTATGCGGGTACTTCCTACAATGAGCAGTTCTTC.

The chain carries TRBV12-3 or TRBV12-4 and TRBJ2-5; 7 positions match TRBD2. V was clipped by 5 bases and J by 5 bases; unmatched bases: 5. This CDR3 spans 13 amino acids. CDR3 in amino acids: CASSRTSWETQYF. CDR3 DNA sequence: TGTGCCAGCAGTCGGACTAGTTGGGAGACCCAGTACTTC.

This clonotype was observed a handful of times. This rearrangement joins TRBV7-4 to TRBJ1-2, with D hard to call. This CDR3 comprises 15 residues. The V and J ends lost 4 bases and 0 bases respectively, with 12 bases between them. Germline V CDR1 and CDR2: SGHVT, SQSDAQ. The CDR3 coding sequence is TGTGCCAGCAGCTCCCCCGCCCAGGCTAACTATGGCTACACCTTC. Translating gives CASSSPAQANYGYTF.

This clonotype has only a few counts. The rearrangement links TRBV5-5 to TRBJ2-1; D gene ambiguous. The V and J ends lost 0 bases and 1 base respectively, with 8 bases between them. The CDR3 extends over 15 amino acids. Per the germline V gene, CDR1 is SGHKS and CDR2 is YYEKEE (reference sequence). In DNA form, the CDR3 reads TGTGCCAGCAGCTTGGAGGCTGATTCCTACAATGAGCAGTTCTTC. Translating it yields CASSLEADSYNEQFF.